The clone carrying this T cell receptor beta chain has just a few counts. This CDR3 region has 14 residues. From germline, CDR1 is SGDLS and CDR2 YYNGEE. V was clipped by 4 bases and J by 6 bases; unmatched bases: 7. This sample was included in a study of blood T cell repertoires in COVID-19. Whole-study context: Material from acute and convalescent COVID-19 was sourced from the United States, Italy and Spain. Sample material is recorded as cDNA or gDNA derived from T cells, B-cell-depleted T cells, or PBMCs.

In the authors' methods: Estimation of nucleated cell counts was performed using reference gene primer amplification. Sequencing used immunoSEQ multiplex PCR; TCRdb keeps in-frame clones, though not all of them. For V, J and clone size, that table is used; D and trimming come from the DNA. The sample consists of some 140,000 clones, just under 85% of them appearing once. The chain uses TRBV9 and TRBJ1-2; 9 nucleotides match TRBD1. The TCR originated in a woman aged 60 to 75 with acute or convalescent COVID-19. The sequenced sample was peripheral blood. For the CDR3, the DNA is TGTGCCAGCAGCACGGACAGGGGCAGGGATGGCTACACCTTC. Residues: CASSTDRGRDGYTF.